This TCR beta chain was profiled in a study of technical replicates of blood from a few donors. Trimming removed 4 bases from V and 3 bases from J, with 13 bases in between. CDR1 is SGDLS, CDR2 YYNGEE, per germline. The CDR3 length is 14 residues. Sequencing was performed with immunoSEQ multiplex PCR; in TCRdb, only in-frame clones are kept and a portion is missing. Found here are 90,000 to 100,000 clones, roughly 95% of them singletons; the top ten hold approximately 0.33%. Sequenced sample: T cells isolated from PBMCs. The sequence came from a human donor in good health. This sequence joins TRBV9 and TRBJ1-2; tentative D call: TRBD1 (6 bases). The CDR3 DNA is TGTGCCAGCAGCCAAACAGGACAGCACTATGGCTACACCTTC. This codes for CASSQTGQHYGYTF.